This TCR beta chain stems from a study of cytomegalovirus exposure and HLA in healthy donors (dated by TCRdb to the late 2010s). Concerning the study at large: In an earlier analysis of about 560 of the donors, 250 to 350 Gb of sequence data and roughly 100 million unique TCR beta sequences from 150 million to 200 million T cells were reported. Approximately 300 gigabases of sequencing data and roughly 81 million unique TCR sequences made up an early release that covered around 640 HLA-typed donors. Of the 350 to 450 genotyped donors, 65% to 90% were placed in the genetic ancestry cluster associated with self-reported Caucasian donors. The aim of the study was to test whether cataloging public T cell receptors could identify signatures of past pathogen exposure. The study profiled the T cell repertoires of hundreds of subjects by immunosequencing and related them to cytomegalovirus serostatus. In addition to the first cohort of around 670 subjects, a separate validation cohort of approximately 130 different subjects was used. To predict cytomegalovirus infection status, the study brought together high-throughput TCR immunosequencing, statistical association of individual TCRs with disease status, and machine learning. A later analysis re-analyzed previously published TCR beta repertoires from hundreds of donors and added high-resolution HLA genotyping to study TCR occurrence patterns. The later analysis used no new phenotypic data to find candidate immune exposures, relying instead on TCR beta sequences and their occurrence across donors. To decide whether each TCR beta V gene segment behaved as functional or pseudogenic, an earlier analysis of 587 of the donors relied on high-throughput TCR beta sequencing. Donor age, sex, ethnicity and CMV serostatus were collected together with the repertoire data. A later genetic analysis used genome-wide SNP genotypes for about 60% of the roughly 700 donors, treating that subset as a discovery cohort. Every repertoire in the discovery cohort had been generated on one and the same sequencing platform. HLA typing included class I and class II loci at four-digit resolution. The number of typed donors differed by locus: 629-630 for A, B, C, DRB1 and DQB1; 522 for DQA1; approximately 610 for DPA1; and some 470 for DPB1. Roughly 5 DR-DQ haplotypes were handled as single units for association and clustering, since linkage in the cohort was strong. Among 300 to 500 genotyped donors of the cohort, an average of approximately 240,000 unique TCR beta nucleotide sequences was sequenced per donor, of which 15% to 20% were non-productive.

The cohort was made up of approximately 700 healthy bone marrow donors. Cohort members were all nominally healthy when sampled, although unrecorded immune exposures were likely present. The donor was CMV seropositive and belonged to the group of 250 to 350 seropositive cohort members. Each donor provided a peripheral blood sample, and peripheral blood mononuclear cells were used for TCR beta sequencing. Genomic DNA was extracted from the blood cell samples with the Qiagen DNeasy Blood Extraction Kit. The CDR3 runs 16 residues from the cysteine to the phenylalanine. Only the CDR3 region is kept as DNA, spanning 48 bases read in frame from base 1. The junction carries 20 bases between V and J, which are trimmed by 7 bases and 2 bases respectively. CDR1 is given as SGHRS and CDR2 as YFSETQ, both from the germline V gene. Here is what the overall study found, with its caveats: In a later analysis, the rate of TCR association differed among HLA loci, with DRB1 alleles having the most associated TCRs and HLA-C alleles having the fewest. A cluster of highly shared sequence variants was judged likely to be a technical artifact of the sequencing pipeline. Assigning TCR associations to individual alleles was difficult when HLA alleles, especially DR and DQ, strongly co-occurred. In a later analysis, HLA-associated TCR beta chains showed more clonal expansion and lower generation probabilities than non-associated chains that were equally common. Correlated functional status among segregating V segments might be attributable to linkage disequilibrium, but an unknown experimental factor could not be ruled out. In a later analysis, several top co-occurrence clusters were reported to appear linked to parvovirus B19, influenza, CMV and Epstein-Barr virus. Presence/absence analyses assumed roughly uniform sequencing depth across donors, an assumption that may not hold. According to a later analysis, most CMV-associated TCR beta chains appeared to be HLA-restricted, and the HLA associations seemed to be driven largely by CMV exposure. The only immune exposure information available for the cohort was CMV serostatus. Most TCR sequences were observed very rarely across donors, whereas some public TCRs were present in many individuals. An association between a missense DCLRE1C variant and V-gene and J-gene trimming of TCR beta chains was found in a later genetic analysis and replicated in an independent cohort. At a false discovery rate of 0.05, a later analysis linked about 16,000 TCR beta sequences to specific HLA alleles. A further reported finding was that TCR beta sequences accurately predicted the HLA-A and HLA-B alleles for most subjects in the first cohort. The classifier was reported to diagnose cytomegalovirus status with high specificity and sensitivity in both the original and validation cohorts. The 87-base-pair reads could not distinguish some IMGT-functional V segments, including TRBV6-2 and TRBV6-3, so those segments were excluded. A few of the identified cytomegalovirus-associated TCR beta chains were confirmed in vitro to be specific for cytomegalovirus antigens. According to the authors, the approach could potentially be generalized to other disease states and immunological phenotypes. Compared with the approximately 720-donor mean, donors in an Asian-associated ancestry cluster had fewer N-insertions in productive TCRs, according to a later genetic analysis. In the study, around 160 TCR beta chains were listed as associated with cytomegalovirus. HLA typing was unavailable for some donors at each locus, so association tests used only the typed subset. In an earlier analysis of some 500 of the donors, most TCR beta V segments appeared in productive rearrangements about 90% or about 30% of the time, broadly matching IMGT annotations. Because counts were too low, about 18 rarely observed V segments, including chromosome 9 orphons, were left out of the earlier analysis of some 600 of the donors. This cohort had only TCR beta chains sequenced, and the lack of alpha or paired-chain data limited which features could be detected.

Libraries came from the immunoSEQ multiplex PCR assay. For the multiplex PCR, a mixture combining 60 forward primers for TCR Vbeta segments and 13 reverse primers for TCR Jbeta segments was used. The CDR3 region of rearranged TCR beta genes was amplified from genomic DNA with a multiplex PCR assay. Amplified TCR beta libraries were sequenced as 87-base-pair reads on the Illumina HiSeq System. The study's processing was this. A later analysis tallied around 82 million unique TCR beta chains across the approximately 670 repertoires, and approximately 12 million of those chains were shared by two or more donors. Raw reads were error-corrected and collapsed into unique sequences by a nearest-neighbor algorithm in which closely related sequences were merged to remove PCR and sequencing errors. V, D and J gene segments were assigned by aligning CDR3 sequences to IMGT reference sequences. For a sequence to be retained, a match of at least six nucleotides to both a V gene segment and a J gene segment was required. A rearrangement was called productive if the CDR3 had no stop codons and remained in frame with V and J, and every other rearrangement was called non-productive. Following IMGT convention, CDR3 was defined as the stretch from the second conserved V-encoded cysteine to the conserved J-encoded phenylalanine. In an earlier analysis of roughly 610 of the donors, sequences lacking an unambiguous match to a single V gene segment were excluded. In an earlier analysis of a few hundred of the donors, V segments were called functional above 56.7% productive rearrangements and were called segregating when the between-donor standard deviation exceeded 5%. A statistical classification framework was built for diagnosing cytomegalovirus status from the catalog of TCR beta chain sequences. In a later analysis, V and J genes were assigned by comparing TCR nucleotide sequences against IMGT/GENE-DB human TR gene sequences. In a later analysis, CDR3 sequences and most-parsimonious VDJ recombination scenarios were assigned using the TCRdist pipeline. In a later analysis, each TCR beta chain was defined by its CDR3 amino acid sequence together with its V-gene family, and reads lacking a unique V-gene family were excluded. A later analysis removed roughly 590 highly shared, low-generation-probability nucleotide sequences to deal with suspected cross-contamination and a sequencing artifact. In a later analysis, a clonal expansion index for each public chain was calculated from normalized within-repertoire ranks of inferred template counts. Generation probabilities in a later analysis came from a VDJ recombination model fitted to out-of-frame rearrangements, and those results were checked against IGoR. Hypergeometric tests were used in a later analysis to score TCR-TCR, TCR-HLA and TCR-CMV co-occurrence, with a repertoire-size bias correction applied to the TCR pairs. In a later analysis, false discovery rates were estimated by permuting HLA or CMV assignments 20 times. In a later analysis, co-occurring TCRs were grouped using DBSCAN, with TCRdist sequence similarity added in when clustering inside HLA-allele-positive subsets. Co-occurrence clustering excluded repertoires with fewer than 30,000 or more than 120,000 public chains, plus five with anomalous nucleotide sharing. TCRdb took this table from immuneACCESS and kept in-frame rearrangements with V and J called. Such tables lack part of the clones; where checked against another copy, unresolved V genes explain under half of the gap, and the rest is unexplained. V and J calls and clone size are given by that table; D and trimming were obtained from the DNA. In all, the sample holds 70,000 to 95,000 clones, and approximately 65% of those were seen once. The ten largest clones take up roughly 6% of the sample.

This clone occurred a few times. Its cognate antigen has yet to be identified. No much larger clone exists at a distance of one base, and base qualities are not known. This receptor was taken from a woman aged 25 to 39 in good health and CMV-seropositive. This receptor chain uses TRBV5-1 and TRBJ2-3; tentative D gene TRBD2, with 7 bases matching. Sequences were obtained from PBMCs. The DNA is TGCGCCAGCCAAGGGGGAGGGCTGAGTAACACAGATACGCAGTATTTT. This yields the protein CASQGGGLSNTDTQYF. With the portions outside the CDR3 filled from the reference TRBV5-1 and TRBJ2-3 genes, the complete variable region becomes KAGVTQTPRYLIKTRGQQVTLSCSPISGHRSVSWYQQTPGQGLQFLFEYFSETQRNKGNFPGRFSGRQFSNSRSEMNVSTLELGDSALYLCASQGGGLSNTDTQYFGPGTRLTVL.